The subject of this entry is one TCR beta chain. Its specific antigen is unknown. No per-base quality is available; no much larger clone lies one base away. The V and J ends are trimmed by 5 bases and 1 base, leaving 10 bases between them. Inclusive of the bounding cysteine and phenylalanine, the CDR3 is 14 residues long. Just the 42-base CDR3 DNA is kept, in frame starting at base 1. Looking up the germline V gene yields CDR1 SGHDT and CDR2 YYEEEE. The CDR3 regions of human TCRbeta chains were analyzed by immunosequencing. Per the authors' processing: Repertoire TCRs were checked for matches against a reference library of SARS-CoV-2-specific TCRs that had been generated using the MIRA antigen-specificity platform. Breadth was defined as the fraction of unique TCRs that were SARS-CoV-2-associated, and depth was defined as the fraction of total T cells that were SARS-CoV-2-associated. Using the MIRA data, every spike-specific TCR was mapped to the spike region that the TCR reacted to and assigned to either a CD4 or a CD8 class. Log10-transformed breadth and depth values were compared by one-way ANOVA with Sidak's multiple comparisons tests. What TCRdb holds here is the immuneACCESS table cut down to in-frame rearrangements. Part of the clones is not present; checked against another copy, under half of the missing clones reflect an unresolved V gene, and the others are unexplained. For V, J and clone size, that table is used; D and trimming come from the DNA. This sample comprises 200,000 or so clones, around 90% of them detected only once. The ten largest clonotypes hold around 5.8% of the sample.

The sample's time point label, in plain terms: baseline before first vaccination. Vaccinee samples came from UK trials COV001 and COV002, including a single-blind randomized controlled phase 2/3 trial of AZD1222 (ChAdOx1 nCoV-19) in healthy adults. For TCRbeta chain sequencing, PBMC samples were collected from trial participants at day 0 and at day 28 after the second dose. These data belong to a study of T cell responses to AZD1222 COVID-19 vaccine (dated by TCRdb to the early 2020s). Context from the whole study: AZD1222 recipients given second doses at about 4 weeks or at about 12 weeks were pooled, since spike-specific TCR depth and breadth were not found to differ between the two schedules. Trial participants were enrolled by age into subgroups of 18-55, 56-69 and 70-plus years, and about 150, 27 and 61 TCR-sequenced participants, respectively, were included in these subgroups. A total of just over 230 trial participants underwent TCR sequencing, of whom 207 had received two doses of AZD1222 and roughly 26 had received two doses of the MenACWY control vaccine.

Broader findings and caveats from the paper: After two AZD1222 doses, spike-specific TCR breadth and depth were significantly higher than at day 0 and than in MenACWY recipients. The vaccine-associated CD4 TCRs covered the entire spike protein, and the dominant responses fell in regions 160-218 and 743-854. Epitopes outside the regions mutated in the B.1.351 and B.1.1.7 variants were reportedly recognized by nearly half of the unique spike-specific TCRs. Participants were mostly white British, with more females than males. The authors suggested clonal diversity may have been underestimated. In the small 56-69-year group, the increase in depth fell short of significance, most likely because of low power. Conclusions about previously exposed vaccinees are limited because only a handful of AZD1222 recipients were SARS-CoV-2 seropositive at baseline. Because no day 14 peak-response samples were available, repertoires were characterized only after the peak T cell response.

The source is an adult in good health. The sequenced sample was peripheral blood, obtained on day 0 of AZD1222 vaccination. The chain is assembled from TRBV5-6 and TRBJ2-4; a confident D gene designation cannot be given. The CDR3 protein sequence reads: CASSQAQAKNIQYF. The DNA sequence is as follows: TGTGCCAGCAGTCAAGCCCAGGCCAAAAACATTCAGTACTTC.